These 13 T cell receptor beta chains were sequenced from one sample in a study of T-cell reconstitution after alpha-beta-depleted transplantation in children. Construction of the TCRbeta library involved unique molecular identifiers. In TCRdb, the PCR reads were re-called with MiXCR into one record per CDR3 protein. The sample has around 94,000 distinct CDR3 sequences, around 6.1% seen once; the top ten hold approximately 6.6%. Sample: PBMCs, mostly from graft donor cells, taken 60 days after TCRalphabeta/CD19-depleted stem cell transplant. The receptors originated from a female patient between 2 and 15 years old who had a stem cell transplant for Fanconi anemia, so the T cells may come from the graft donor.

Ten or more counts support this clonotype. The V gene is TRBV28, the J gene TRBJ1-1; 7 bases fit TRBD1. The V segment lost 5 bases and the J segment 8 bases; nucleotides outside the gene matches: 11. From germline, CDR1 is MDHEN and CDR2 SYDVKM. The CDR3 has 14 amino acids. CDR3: CASSHTDDREEAFF. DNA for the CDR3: TGTGCCAGCAGTCATACCGATGACAGGGAGGAAGCTTTCTTT.

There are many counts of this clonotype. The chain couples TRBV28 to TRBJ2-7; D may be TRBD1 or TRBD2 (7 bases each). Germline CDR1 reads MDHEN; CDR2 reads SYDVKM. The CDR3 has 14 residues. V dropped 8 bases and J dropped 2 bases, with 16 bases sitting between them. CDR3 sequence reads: CASGGGTVAYEQYF. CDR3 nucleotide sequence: TGTGCCAGCGGGGGGGGGACAGTAGCCTACGAGCAGTACTTC.

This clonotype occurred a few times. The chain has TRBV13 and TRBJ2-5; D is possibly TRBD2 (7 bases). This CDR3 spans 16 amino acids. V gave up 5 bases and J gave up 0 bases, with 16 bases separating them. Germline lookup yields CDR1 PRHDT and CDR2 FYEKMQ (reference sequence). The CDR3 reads CASSASRGGHQETQYF. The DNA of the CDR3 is TGTGCCAGCAGCGCGAGTAGGGGGGGGCACCAAGAGACCCAGTACTTC.

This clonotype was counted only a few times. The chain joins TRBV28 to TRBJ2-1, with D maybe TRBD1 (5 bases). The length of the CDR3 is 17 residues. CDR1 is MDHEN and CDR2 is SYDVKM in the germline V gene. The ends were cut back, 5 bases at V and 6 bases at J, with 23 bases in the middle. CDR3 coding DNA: TGTGCCAGCAGTCTATTAAGGGGCCCGAGAATGGGCAATGAGCAGTTCTTC. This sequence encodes CASSLLRGPRMGNEQFF.

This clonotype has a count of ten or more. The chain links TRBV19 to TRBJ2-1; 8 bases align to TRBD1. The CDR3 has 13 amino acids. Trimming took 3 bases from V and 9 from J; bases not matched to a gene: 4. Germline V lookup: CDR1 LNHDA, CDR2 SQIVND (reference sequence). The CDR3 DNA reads TGTGCCAGTAGTATTCAGGGGGCACGTGAGCAGTTCTTC. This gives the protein CASSIQGAREQFF.

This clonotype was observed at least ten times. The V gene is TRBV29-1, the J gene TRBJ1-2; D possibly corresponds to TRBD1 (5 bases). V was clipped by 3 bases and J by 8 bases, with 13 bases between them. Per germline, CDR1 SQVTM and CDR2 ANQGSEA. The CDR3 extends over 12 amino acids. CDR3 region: CSVDPGDEGYTF. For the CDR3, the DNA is TGCAGCGTTGACCCGGGGGACGAAGGCTACACCTTC.

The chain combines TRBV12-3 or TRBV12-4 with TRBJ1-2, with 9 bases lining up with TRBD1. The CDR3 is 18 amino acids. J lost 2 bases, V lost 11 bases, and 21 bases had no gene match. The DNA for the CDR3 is TGTGCCCTCAGTTTAGCCTTTTTGGGACAGGGAGGGAACTATGGCTACACCTTC. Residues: CALSLAFLGQGGNYGYTF.

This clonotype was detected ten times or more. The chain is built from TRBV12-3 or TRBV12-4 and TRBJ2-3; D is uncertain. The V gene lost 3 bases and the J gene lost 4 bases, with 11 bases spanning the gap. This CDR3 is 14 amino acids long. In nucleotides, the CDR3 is TGTGCCAGCAGTTTTCTGCAGTATTCAGATACGCAGTATTTT. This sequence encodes CASSFLQYSDTQYF.

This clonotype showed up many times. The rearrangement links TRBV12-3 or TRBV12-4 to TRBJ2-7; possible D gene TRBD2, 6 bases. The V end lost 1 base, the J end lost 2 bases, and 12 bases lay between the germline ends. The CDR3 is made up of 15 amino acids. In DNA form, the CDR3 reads TGTGCCAGCAGTTTAGGACTAGTTATCACCTACGAGCAGTACTTC. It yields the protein CASSLGLVITYEQYF.

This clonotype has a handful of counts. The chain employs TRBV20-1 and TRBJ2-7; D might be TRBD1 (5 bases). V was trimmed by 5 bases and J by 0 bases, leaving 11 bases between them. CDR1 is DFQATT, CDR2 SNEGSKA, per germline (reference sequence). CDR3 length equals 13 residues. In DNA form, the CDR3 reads TGCAGTGCTGGACCCAGGGACTCCTACGAGCAGTACTTC. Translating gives CSAGPRDSYEQYF.

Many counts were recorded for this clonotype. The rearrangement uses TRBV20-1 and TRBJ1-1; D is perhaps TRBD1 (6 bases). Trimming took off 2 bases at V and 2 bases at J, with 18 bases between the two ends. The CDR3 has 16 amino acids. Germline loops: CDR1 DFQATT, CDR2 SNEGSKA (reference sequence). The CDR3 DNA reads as TGCAGTGCTAGAATGGGGGGCACGCTGAAAAACACTGAAGCTTTCTTT. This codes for CSARMGGTLKNTEAFF.

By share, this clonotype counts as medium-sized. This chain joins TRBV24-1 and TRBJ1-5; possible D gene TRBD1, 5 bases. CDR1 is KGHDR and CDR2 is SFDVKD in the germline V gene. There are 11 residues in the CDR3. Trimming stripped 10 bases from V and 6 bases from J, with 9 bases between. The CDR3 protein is CATGERQPQHF. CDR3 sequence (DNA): TGTGCCACAGGGGAACGTCAGCCCCAGCATTTT.

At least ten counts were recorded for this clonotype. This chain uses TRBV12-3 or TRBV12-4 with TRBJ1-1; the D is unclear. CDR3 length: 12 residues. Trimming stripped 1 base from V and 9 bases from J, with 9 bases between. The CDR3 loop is CASSLVGVQAFF. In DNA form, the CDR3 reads TGTGCCAGCAGTTTAGTCGGGGTACAAGCTTTCTTT.